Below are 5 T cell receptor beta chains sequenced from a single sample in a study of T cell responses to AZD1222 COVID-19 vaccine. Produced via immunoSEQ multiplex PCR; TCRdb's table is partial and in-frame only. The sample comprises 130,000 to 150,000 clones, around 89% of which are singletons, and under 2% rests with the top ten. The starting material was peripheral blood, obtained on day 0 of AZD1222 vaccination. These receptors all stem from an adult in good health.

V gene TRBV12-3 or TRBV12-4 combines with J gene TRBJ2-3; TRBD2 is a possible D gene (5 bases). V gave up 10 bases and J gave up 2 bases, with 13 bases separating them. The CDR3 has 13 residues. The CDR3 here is CATAGENTDTQYF. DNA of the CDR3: TGTGCCACCGCCGGGGAGAACACAGATACGCAGTATTTT.

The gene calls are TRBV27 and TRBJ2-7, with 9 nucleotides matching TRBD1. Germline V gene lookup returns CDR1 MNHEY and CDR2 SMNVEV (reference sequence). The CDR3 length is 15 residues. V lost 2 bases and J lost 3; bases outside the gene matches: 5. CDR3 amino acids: CASSLNRDRVYEQYF. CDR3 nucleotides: TGTGCCAGCAGTTTAAACCGGGACAGGGTCTACGAGCAGTACTTC.

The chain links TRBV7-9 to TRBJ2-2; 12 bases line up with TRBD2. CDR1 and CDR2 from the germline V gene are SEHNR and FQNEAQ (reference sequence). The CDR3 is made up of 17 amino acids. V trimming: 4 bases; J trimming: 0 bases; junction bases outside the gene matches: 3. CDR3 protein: CASSWTSGTANTGELFF. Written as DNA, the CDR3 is TGTGCCAGCAGCTGGACTAGCGGGACCGCGAACACCGGGGAGCTGTTTTTT. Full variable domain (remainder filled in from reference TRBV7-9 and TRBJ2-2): DTGVSQNPRHKITKRGQNVTFRCDPISEHNRLYWYRQTLGQGPEFLTYFQNEAQLEKSRLLSDRFSAERPKGSFSTLEIQRTEQGDSAMYLCASSWTSGTANTGELFFGEGSRLTVL.

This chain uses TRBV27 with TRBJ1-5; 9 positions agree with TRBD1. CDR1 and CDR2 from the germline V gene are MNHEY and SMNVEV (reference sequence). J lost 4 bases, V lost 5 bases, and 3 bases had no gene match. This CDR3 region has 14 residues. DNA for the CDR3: TGTGCCAGCAGTGGGACAGGGAGAAATCAGCCCCAGCATTTT. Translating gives CASSGTGRNQPQHF.

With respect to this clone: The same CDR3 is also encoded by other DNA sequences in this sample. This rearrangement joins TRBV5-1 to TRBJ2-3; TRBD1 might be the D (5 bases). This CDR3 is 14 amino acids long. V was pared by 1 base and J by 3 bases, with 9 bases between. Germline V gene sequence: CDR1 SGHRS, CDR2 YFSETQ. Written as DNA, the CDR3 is TGCGCCAGCAGCTTGCCAGGGTCGACAGATACGCAGTATTTT. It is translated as CASSLPGSTDTQYF.